This T cell receptor beta chain was sequenced for a study of cytomegalovirus exposure and HLA in healthy donors. The wider study: One earlier analysis, a look at approximately 190 million T cells, found approximately 120 million unique TCR beta sequences. Study-level points and caveats: About 90% or about 30% of the time was how often most TCR beta V segments were productive, according to an earlier analysis. The study listed around 150 cytomegalovirus-associated TCR beta chains. Immune exposure information available was restricted to CMV serostatus.

Of note for this clone: Its antigen remains unidentified.

The study ran its PCR with 60 Vbeta and 13 Jbeta primers. This table comes from immunoSEQ multiplex PCR, and its TCRdb copy is limited to in-frame clones, with some not included. The repertoire holds roughly 120,000 clones, with roughly 80% as singletons. The CDR3 contains 15 residues. Trimming stripped 3 bases from V and 0 bases from J, with 9 bases between. Germline V lookup: CDR1 MNHEY, CDR2 SVGAGI. The source is a man aged 50 or older in good health and CMV-seropositive. The chain carries TRBV6-5 and TRBJ1-3; the D gene is possibly TRBD1 (5 bases). Material for sequencing was PBMCs. CDR3 in amino acids: CASSYAGLSGNTIYF. CDR3 bases: TGTGCCAGCAGTTATGCAGGGCTCTCTGGAAACACCATATATTTT.